This TCR beta chain was retrieved from a study of blood T cells in healthy people across ages (dated by TCRdb to between 2014 and 2017). Regarding the research as a whole: In model experiments, roughly one uniquely barcoded TCR beta cDNA molecule per two T cells was captured by template switching. To track age-related changes in TCR beta repertoire diversity, the study relied on deep sequencing normalized with unique cDNA molecular identifiers. Four age groups were formed from the donors: young (average roughly 15 years), middle-aged (approximately 40), aged (roughly 58) and long-lived (more than 75). To avoid experimental bias, donors of different ages were randomly spread across the sequencing lanes. The study analyzed two additional independent replicas of 1 million unique cDNA reads from the same blood draw for two donors, one aged 18 to 30 and one aged 80 or older.

This clonotype was counted between two and nine times. Its antigen is still unknown. Base qualities are not recorded, but no much larger clone differs from it by a single base. Receptor amplification or capture employed 5' RACE. TCRdb shows the sequencer as Illumina HiSeq 2500. A second PCR of about 6 to 11 cycles was run with a J-beta primer mix and a sample-barcoded 5' primer. A template-switch 5' adaptor carrying 12 random nucleotides introduced a unique molecular identifier onto each TCR beta cDNA molecule. Each sample yielded at least 2.5 million CDR3-containing paired-end reads. The Mint cDNA synthesis kit, primed by a TRBC-specific oligonucleotide, was used to synthesize first-strand cDNA from all RNA. Following uracil-DNA glycosylase treatment, a first 18-cycle PCR with universal primers M1SS and BC2_uni_R was performed on all cDNA. The study's own analysis went as follows. Normalization of each sample was performed by random selection of 1 million high-quality reads, each carrying a distinct molecular identifier. Reads sharing molecular identifiers were discarded rather than binned into consensus sequences. MiTCR, with a Q25 quality threshold and the strictest error-elimination algorithm, was used for CDR3 identification, clonotype clustering and error correction. A nonparametric unseen species model with Euler transformation was used to estimate lower-bound total TCR beta diversity. TCRdb reprocessing: public reads trimmed at Q25 with fastp, clones called with MiXCR, in-frame beta chains kept. All rows with the same CDR3 protein become a single entry with the most common DNA and genes. TCRdb's processing, not the authors', yielded these V and J calls. For this sample there are 1.4 million or so distinct CDR3 sequences; roughly two fifths appear just once. The ten largest clones represent more than 4% of the sample.

Donors were about 36 systemically healthy Caucasian individuals from Russia aged roughly 6 to 90 years. About 10 milliliters of peripheral blood were collected from each donor into EDTA-treated Vacutainer tubes. Ficoll-Paque density-gradient centrifugation was used to isolate PBMCs, with at least 6.5 million per sample. Total RNA, at least 5 micrograms per sample, was extracted from PBMCs with Trizol reagent. The percentages of naive CD45RAhigh/CD27high T cells were determined by flow cytometry on a PBMC aliquot from every donor. General conclusions and limits of the study: Conclusive comparison of naive and antigen-experienced compartments was prevented by the profiling of bulk unsorted PBMCs. There was a strong correlation between observed TCR beta diversity and the percentage of naive T cells measured by flow cytometry. Total diversity estimates from one million sequenced T cells were considered lower bounds and underestimates. Because the CMV infection status of the donors was unknown, age-related changes in expanded clonotypes may potentially have been confounded. As age increased, observed TCR beta diversity per million T cells dropped in a roughly linear way, and a significant reduction was already evident by age about 40. Compared with the aged group, the long-lived group had more naive CD4+ T cells, fewer expanded clones and increased TCR diversity, a pattern suggesting age selection.

CDR3 length: 14 amino acids, cysteine to phenylalanine. CDR3 DNA only is kept here, 42 bases in frame from base 1. CDR1 and CDR2, looked up from the germline V gene, are SGHDN and FVKESK. Deletion took 6 bases off V and 3 bases off J, with a span of 14 bases between the germline ends. Material for sequencing was blood. The sequence joins TRBV14 to TRBJ1-1; a confident D gene designation cannot be given. This clonotype was obtained from a woman aged 18 to 35 in good health. The CDR3 corresponds to CASRRRGWDTEAFF. DNA sequence: TGTGCCAGCAGGCGCCGTGGTTGGGACACTGAAGCTTTCTTT. Extended through the reference TRBV14 and TRBJ1-1 proteins, this CDR3 yields the full variable domain: EAGVTQFPSHSVIEKGQTVTLRCDPISGHDNLYWYRRVMGKEIKFLLHFVKESKQDESGMPNNRFLAERTGGTYSTLKVQPAELEDSGVYFCASRRRGWDTEAFFGQGTRLTVV.